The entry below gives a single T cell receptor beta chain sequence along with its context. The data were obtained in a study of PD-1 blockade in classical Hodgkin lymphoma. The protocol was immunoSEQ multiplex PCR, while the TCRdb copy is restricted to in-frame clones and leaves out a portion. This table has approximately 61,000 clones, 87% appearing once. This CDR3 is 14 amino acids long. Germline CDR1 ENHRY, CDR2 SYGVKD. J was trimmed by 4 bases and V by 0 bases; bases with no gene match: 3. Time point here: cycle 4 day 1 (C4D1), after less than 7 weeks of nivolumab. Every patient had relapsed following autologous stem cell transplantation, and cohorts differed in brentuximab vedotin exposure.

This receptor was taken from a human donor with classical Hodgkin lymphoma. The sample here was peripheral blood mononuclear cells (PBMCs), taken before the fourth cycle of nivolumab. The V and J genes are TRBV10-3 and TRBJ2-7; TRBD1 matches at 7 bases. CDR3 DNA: TGTGCCATCAGTGAGTCCGGGACAGAATACGAGCAGTACTTC. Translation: CAISESGTEYEQYF.